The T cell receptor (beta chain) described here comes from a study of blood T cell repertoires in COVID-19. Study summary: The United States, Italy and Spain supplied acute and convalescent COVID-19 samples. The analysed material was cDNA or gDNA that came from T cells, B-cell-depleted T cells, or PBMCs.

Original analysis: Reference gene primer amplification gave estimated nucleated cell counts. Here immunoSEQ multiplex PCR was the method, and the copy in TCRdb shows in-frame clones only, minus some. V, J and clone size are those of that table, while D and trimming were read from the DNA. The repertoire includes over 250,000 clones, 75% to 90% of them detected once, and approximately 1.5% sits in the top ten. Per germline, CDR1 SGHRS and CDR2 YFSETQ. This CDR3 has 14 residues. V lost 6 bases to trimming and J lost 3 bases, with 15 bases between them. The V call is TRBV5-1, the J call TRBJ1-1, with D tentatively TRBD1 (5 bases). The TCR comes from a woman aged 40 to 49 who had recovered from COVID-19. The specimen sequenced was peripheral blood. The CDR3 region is CASTLTGGDTEAFF. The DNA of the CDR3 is TGCGCCAGCACTCTAACCGGGGGGGACACTGAAGCTTTCTTT. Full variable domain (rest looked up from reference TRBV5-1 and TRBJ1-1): KAGVTQTPRYLIKTRGQQVTLSCSPISGHRSVSWYQQTPGQGLQFLFEYFSETQRNKGNFPGRFSGRQFSNSRSEMNVSTLELGDSALYLCASTLTGGDTEAFFGQGTRLTVV.